This section outlines one T cell receptor beta chain sequence together with its context. Its antigen has not been determined. No much larger clone exists at a distance of one base, and base qualities are not known. This sample is part of a study of cytomegalovirus exposure and HLA in healthy donors (dated by TCRdb to the late 2010s). Regarding the research as a whole: An earlier analysis of roughly 630 of the donors reported about 250 Gb of sequence data and approximately 110 million unique TCR beta sequences from 150 million to 200 million T cells. An early release that covered about 600 HLA-typed donors contained approximately 300 gigabases of sequencing data and around 80 million unique TCR sequences. The genetic ancestry cluster associated with self-reported Caucasian donors included about four fifths of the 300 to 450 genotyped donors. The study aimed to test whether signatures of past pathogen exposure could be identified by cataloging public T cell receptors. The T cell repertoires of 666 subjects were profiled by immunosequencing and related to cytomegalovirus serostatus. A separate validation cohort of about 110 different subjects was used in addition to the roughly 720-subject first cohort. High-throughput TCR immunosequencing, statistical association of individual TCRs with disease status, and machine learning were combined to predict cytomegalovirus infection status. In a later analysis, previously published TCR beta repertoires from about 670 donors were re-analyzed and high-resolution HLA genotyping was added so that TCR occurrence patterns could be studied. The later analysis used no new phenotypic data to find candidate immune exposures, relying instead on TCR beta sequences and their occurrence across donors. In an earlier analysis of roughly 540 of the donors, high-throughput TCR beta sequencing was used to judge whether each TCR beta V gene segment behaved as functional or pseudogenic. Donor age, sex, ethnicity and CMV serostatus were compiled alongside the repertoire data. In a later genetic analysis, genome-wide SNP genotypes for about 65% of the roughly 700 donors were used, and that subset was treated as a discovery cohort. Every discovery cohort repertoire had been produced on one sequencing platform. Both class I and class II loci were covered by HLA typing, at four-digit resolution. Typing coverage differed by locus: A, B, C, DRB1 and DQB1 were typed in roughly 620-640 donors, DQA1 in about 500, DPA1 in 600 to 610, and DPB1 in 450 to 490. Several DR-DQ haplotypes were treated as single units for association and clustering because of strong linkage in the cohort. Among 398 genotyped donors of the cohort, an average of 235,054 unique TCR beta nucleotide sequences were sequenced per donor, roughly 20% of them non-productive.

General conclusions and limits of the study: HLA typing was unavailable for some donors at each locus, so association tests used only the typed subset. The sequencing pipeline was judged likely to have produced a cluster of highly shared sequence variants as a technical artifact. For the cohort, immune exposure information was limited to CMV serostatus. Because counts were too low, roughly 17 rarely observed V segments, including chromosome 9 orphons, were left out of the earlier analysis of about 500 of the donors. Three of the identified cytomegalovirus-associated TCR beta chains were confirmed in vitro to be specific for cytomegalovirus antigens. Compared with the approximately 600-donor mean, donors in an Asian-associated ancestry cluster had fewer N-insertions in productive TCRs, according to a later genetic analysis. A total of 150 to 200 TCR beta chains were listed by the study as associated with cytomegalovirus. The authors suggested that the approach could potentially be extended to other disease states and immunological phenotypes. Sequencing depth was assumed to be roughly uniform across donors in the presence/absence analyses, though that assumption may not hold. The cohort was sequenced for TCR beta chains only, and without alpha or paired-chain data the features that could be detected were limited. Linkage disequilibrium might explain the correlated functional status among segregating V segments, but an unknown experimental factor could not be ruled out. In a later analysis, TCR association rates were found to vary across HLA loci, with the most associated TCRs seen for DRB1 alleles and the fewest for HLA-C alleles. In a later analysis, several top co-occurrence clusters were reported to appear linked to parvovirus B19, influenza, CMV and Epstein-Barr virus. In a later analysis, more than 15,000 TCR beta sequences were associated with specific HLA alleles at a false discovery rate of 0.05. Most TCR sequences were observed very rarely across donors, whereas some public TCRs were present in many individuals. Cytomegalovirus status was reported to be diagnosed by the classifier with high specificity and sensitivity in both the original and validation cohorts. Strong co-occurrence of HLA alleles, especially DR and DQ, made assigning TCR associations to individual alleles difficult. In a later analysis, HLA-associated TCR beta chains showed more clonal expansion and lower generation probabilities than non-associated chains that were equally common. A further reported finding was that TCR beta sequences accurately predicted the HLA-A and HLA-B alleles for most subjects in the first cohort. Most CMV-associated TCR beta chains appeared to be HLA-restricted in a later analysis, and the HLA associations seemed to be driven largely by CMV exposure. In an earlier analysis of some 500 of the donors, most TCR beta V segments appeared in productive rearrangements about 87% or about 30% of the time, broadly matching IMGT annotations. Some IMGT-functional V segments, including TRBV6-2 and TRBV6-3, could not be told apart with the 87-base-pair reads, so those segments were excluded. An association between a missense DCLRE1C variant and V-gene and J-gene trimming of TCR beta chains was found in a later genetic analysis and replicated in an independent cohort.

The cohort comprised several hundred healthy bone marrow donors. All cohort members were sampled while nominally healthy, although unrecorded immune exposures were likely present. The donor tested CMV seronegative, placing the donor among the 350 to 400 seronegative members of the cohort. A peripheral blood sample was provided by each donor, and peripheral blood mononuclear cells were used for TCR beta sequencing. Genomic DNA extraction from the blood cell samples was performed with the Qiagen DNeasy Blood Extraction Kit. Counted from cysteine to phenylalanine, this CDR3 has 16 amino acids. The CDR3 DNA has 48 bases and is translated from base 1. The germline V gene encodes CDR1 LNHNV and CDR2 YYDKDF (reference sequence). The germline V and J ends show losses of 1 base and 8 bases respectively, and no gene match explains 6 bases of the junction. Receptors were amplified or captured by the immunoSEQ multiplex PCR assay. For the multiplex PCR, a mixture combining 60 forward primers for TCR Vbeta segments and 13 reverse primers for TCR Jbeta segments was used. The CDR3 region of rearranged TCR beta genes was amplified from genomic DNA with a multiplex PCR assay. The Illumina HiSeq System was used to sequence the amplified TCR beta libraries as 87-base-pair reads. As for the authors' bioinformatics: A later analysis tallied 70 million to 100 million unique TCR beta chains across the 700 or so repertoires, and some 12 million of those chains were shared by two or more donors. Raw reads were error-corrected and collapsed into unique sequences with a nearest-neighbor algorithm that merged closely related sequences to remove PCR and sequencing errors. V, D and J gene segments were assigned by aligning CDR3 sequences to IMGT reference sequences. For a sequence to be retained, a match of at least six nucleotides was required to both a V gene segment and a J gene segment. A rearrangement was called productive if the CDR3 had no stop codons and remained in frame with V and J, and every other rearrangement was called non-productive. CDR3 was defined by IMGT convention, running from the second conserved V-encoded cysteine to the conserved J-encoded phenylalanine. Sequences without an unambiguous match to a single V gene segment were excluded from the earlier analysis of about 600 of the donors. An earlier analysis of 550 to 650 of the donors classified V segments as functional when productive rearrangements were above 56.7% and as segregating when the standard deviation between donors was above 5%. A statistical classification framework was developed to diagnose cytomegalovirus status using the catalog of TCR beta chain sequences. In a later analysis, TCR nucleotide sequences were compared against IMGT/GENE-DB human TR gene sequences so that V and J genes could be assigned. Using the TCRdist pipeline, a later analysis assigned CDR3 sequences along with most-parsimonious VDJ recombination scenarios. In a later analysis, each TCR beta chain was defined by its CDR3 amino acid sequence together with its V-gene family, and reads without a unique V-gene family were excluded. In a later analysis, 500 to 700 highly shared, low-generation-probability nucleotide sequences were removed to address suspected cross-contamination and a sequencing artifact. A later analysis calculated a clonal expansion index for each public chain from normalized within-repertoire ranks of inferred template counts. Generation probabilities in a later analysis came from a VDJ recombination model fitted to out-of-frame rearrangements, and those results were checked against IGoR. In a later analysis, TCR-TCR, TCR-HLA and TCR-CMV co-occurrence was scored with hypergeometric tests, and a repertoire-size bias correction was applied to TCR pairs. A later analysis estimated false discovery rates by permuting HLA or CMV assignments 20 times. In a later analysis, co-occurring TCRs were grouped using DBSCAN, with TCRdist sequence similarity added in when clustering inside HLA-allele-positive subsets. For co-occurrence clustering, repertoires with fewer than 30,000 or more than 120,000 public chains were excluded, along with five or six repertoires with anomalous nucleotide sharing. Entries here come from immuneACCESS through TCRdb and include only in-frame sequences with V and J called. Some clones fail to appear in such tables; in the studies checked, an unresolved V gene covers under half of the shortfall, and the cause of the remainder is unknown. The V and J calls and clone size were taken over from that table, and D and trimming were inferred from the DNA. The sample table contains tens of thousands of clones; only one count was recorded for 81% of them. The top ten hold under 2% of the sample.

Here the chain combines TRBV15 and TRBJ2-1, and 12 junctional nucleotides match TRBD2. Sequenced: PBMCs. The receptor was derived from a woman in her thirties in good health and CMV-seronegative. The CDR3 amino acid sequence is: CATSRAPSGRAYEQFF. Read as DNA, the sequence is TGTGCCACCAGCAGAGCCCCTAGCGGGAGGGCCTATGAGCAGTTCTTC.